This TCR beta chain was obtained from a study of blood T cell repertoires in COVID-19. Study members were between roughly 18 and 89 years old and lived in 24 US regions. The method was immunoSEQ multiplex PCR; TCRdb's version includes in-frame clones alone and lacks a portion of them. The sample includes a few hundred thousand clones, 84% of them seen just once. The CDR3 runs 14 residues. This chain uses TRBV21-1 with TRBJ2-7; the table names TRBD1, a call not compared with the DNA. TRBV21-1 is deemed a pseudogene. The source of this sequence is a woman aged 40-49 years who had recovered from COVID-19. Sequences were obtained from PBMCs or T cells enriched from blood (not recorded which). CDR3 nucleotide sequence: TGTGCCAGCAGCAAAGTAGGGGCAGCTTGGGAGCAGTACGTC. It specifies CASSKVGAAWEQYV.